This TCR beta chain was captured in a study of blood T cells in healthy people across ages. V was pared by 9 bases and J by 5 bases, with 7 bases of the junction left unmatched. Per the germline V gene, CDR1 is ENHRY and CDR2 is SYGVKD. This CDR3 contains 12 residues. Combining a sample-barcoded 5' primer with a J-beta primer mix, a second PCR ran for roughly 6 to 12 cycles. TCRdb analysed the 5' RACE reads with MiXCR anew, one entry per CDR3 protein. The sample shows 550,000 to 650,000 distinct CDR3 sequences, roughly a quarter of them seen only once. Only a few counts were recorded for this clonotype. These data were also filed under a second study, of T cells of mothers and their children.

The sequence derives from a boy between 2 and 10 years old in good health. The sequencing sample was made of blood. The rearrangement links TRBV10-3 to TRBJ2-7, with 7 bases that match TRBD1. Written as DNA, the CDR3 is TGTGCCATAACAGGGGTTGGGAACGAGCAGTACTTC. It codes for CAITGVGNEQYF.